This TCR beta chain was profiled in a study of T cells after yellow fever vaccination. A 5'RACE template-switching step, the method used to make TCR cDNA, added a universal primer site and UMIs. TCRdb used MiXCR to reprocess the 5' RACE reads, holding one entry per CDR3 protein. Here the sample spans about 360,000 distinct CDR3 sequences, roughly 6.1% being singletons. Germline assignment: CDR1 DFQATT and CDR2 SNEGSKA (reference sequence). The CDR3 totals 13 residues. Study findings and constraints: There was a small share of clonotypes that showed up in both the CD4 and CD8 compartments.

With respect to this clonotype: The target antigen is unknown. A junction boundary mismatches the germline segment, possibly from a read error.

V usage is TRBV20-1 and J usage is TRBJ2-4, with a weak D call TRBD2 (6 bases). Specimen: PBMCs, collected 5 days after the yellow fever booster vaccination. The clonotype was recovered from a man aged 25-45 years who received the YFV17D yellow fever vaccine. CDR3 region: CSARDDRRDIQYF. The CDR3 DNA reads TGCAGTGCGAGAGACGACCGGAGGGACATTCAGTACTTC.